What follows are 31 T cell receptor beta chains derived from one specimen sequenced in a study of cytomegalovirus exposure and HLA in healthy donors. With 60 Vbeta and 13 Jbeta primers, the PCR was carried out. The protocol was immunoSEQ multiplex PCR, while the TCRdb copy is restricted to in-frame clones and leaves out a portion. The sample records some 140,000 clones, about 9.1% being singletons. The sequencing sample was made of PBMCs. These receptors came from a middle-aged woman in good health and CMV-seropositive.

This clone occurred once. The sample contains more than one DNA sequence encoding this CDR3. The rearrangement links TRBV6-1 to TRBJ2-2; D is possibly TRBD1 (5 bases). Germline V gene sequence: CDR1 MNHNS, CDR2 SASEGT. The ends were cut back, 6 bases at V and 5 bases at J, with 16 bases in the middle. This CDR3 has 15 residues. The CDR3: CASSKEGARTGELFF. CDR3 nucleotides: TGTGCCAGCAGCAAGGAAGGGGCTAGGACCGGGGAGCTGTTTTTT.

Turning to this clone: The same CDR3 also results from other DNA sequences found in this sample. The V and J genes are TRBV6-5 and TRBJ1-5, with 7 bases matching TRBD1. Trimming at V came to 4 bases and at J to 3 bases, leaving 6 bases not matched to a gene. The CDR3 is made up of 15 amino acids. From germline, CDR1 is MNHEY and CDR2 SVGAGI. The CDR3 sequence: CASSSRGSPNQPQHF. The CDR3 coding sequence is TGTGCCAGCAGTTCCAGGGGGTCACCCAATCAGCCCCAGCATTTT.

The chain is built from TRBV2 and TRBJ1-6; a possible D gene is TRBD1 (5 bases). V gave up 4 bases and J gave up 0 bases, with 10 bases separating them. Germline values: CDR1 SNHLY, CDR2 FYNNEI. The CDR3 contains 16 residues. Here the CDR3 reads CASSVRESSYNSPLHF. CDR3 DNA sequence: TGTGCCAGCAGTGTCAGGGAAAGCTCCTATAATTCACCCCTCCACTTT.

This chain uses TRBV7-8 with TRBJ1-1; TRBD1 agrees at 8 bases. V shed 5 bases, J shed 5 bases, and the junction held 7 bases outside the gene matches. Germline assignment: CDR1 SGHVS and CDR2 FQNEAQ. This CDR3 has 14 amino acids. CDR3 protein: CASSPDRVGTEAFF. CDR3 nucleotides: TGTGCCAGCAGCCCGGACAGGGTTGGAACTGAAGCTTTCTTT.

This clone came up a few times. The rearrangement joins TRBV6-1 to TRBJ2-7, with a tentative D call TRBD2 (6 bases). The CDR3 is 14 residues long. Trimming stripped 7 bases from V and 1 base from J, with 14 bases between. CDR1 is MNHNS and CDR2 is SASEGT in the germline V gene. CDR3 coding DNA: TGTGCCAGCACCTCCGGGGGAAGGTCCTACGAGCAGTACTTC. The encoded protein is CASTSGGRSYEQYF.

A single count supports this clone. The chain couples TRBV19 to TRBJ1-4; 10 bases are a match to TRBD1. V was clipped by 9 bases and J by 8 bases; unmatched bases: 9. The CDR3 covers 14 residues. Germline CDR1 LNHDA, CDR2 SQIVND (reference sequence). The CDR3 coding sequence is TGTGCCAGCCACGACAGGGGGCGCCGCGAAAAACTGTTTTTT. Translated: CASHDRGRREKLFF.

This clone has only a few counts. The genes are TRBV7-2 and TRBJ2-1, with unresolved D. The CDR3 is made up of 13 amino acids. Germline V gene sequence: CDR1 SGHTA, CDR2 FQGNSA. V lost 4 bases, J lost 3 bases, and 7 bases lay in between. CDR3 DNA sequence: TGTGCCAGCAGCTCCCGACTCTACAATGAGCAGTTCTTC. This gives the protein CASSSRLYNEQFF.

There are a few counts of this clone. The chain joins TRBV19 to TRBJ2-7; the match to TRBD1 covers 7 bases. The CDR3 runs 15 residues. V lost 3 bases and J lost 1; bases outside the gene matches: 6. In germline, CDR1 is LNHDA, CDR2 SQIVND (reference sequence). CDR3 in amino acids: CASSMMPTGSYEQYF. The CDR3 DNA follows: TGTGCCAGTAGTATGATGCCGACAGGGTCCTACGAGCAGTACTTC.

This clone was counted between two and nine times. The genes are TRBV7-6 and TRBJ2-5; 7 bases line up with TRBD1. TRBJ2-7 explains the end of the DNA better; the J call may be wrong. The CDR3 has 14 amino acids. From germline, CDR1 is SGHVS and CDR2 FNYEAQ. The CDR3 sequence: CASSLGDSLGEQYF. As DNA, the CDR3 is TGTGCCAGCAGCTTAGGGGACAGCTTGGGCGAGCAGTACTTC.

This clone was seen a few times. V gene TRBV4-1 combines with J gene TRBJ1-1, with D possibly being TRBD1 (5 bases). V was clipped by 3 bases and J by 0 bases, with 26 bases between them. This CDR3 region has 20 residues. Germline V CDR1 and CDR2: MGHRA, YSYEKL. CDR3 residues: CASSQYSGTHRSYMNTEAFF. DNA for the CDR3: TGCGCCAGCAGCCAGTACTCCGGGACTCACCGATCTTATATGAACACTGAAGCTTTCTTT.

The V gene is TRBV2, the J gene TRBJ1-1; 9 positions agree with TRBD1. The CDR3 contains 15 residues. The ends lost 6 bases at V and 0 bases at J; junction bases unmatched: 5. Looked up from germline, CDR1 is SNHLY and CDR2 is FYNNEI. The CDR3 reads CASSVGTGLNTEAFF. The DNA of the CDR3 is TGTGCCAGCAGCGTCGGGACAGGGTTGAACACTGAAGCTTTCTTT.

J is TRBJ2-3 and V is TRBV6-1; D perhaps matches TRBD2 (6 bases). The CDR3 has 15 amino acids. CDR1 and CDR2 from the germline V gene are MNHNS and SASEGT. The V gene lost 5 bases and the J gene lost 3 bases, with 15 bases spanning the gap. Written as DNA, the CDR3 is TGTGCCAGCAGTTCCGGGACTTTGGGTACAGATACGCAGTATTTT. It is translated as CASSSGTLGTDTQYF.

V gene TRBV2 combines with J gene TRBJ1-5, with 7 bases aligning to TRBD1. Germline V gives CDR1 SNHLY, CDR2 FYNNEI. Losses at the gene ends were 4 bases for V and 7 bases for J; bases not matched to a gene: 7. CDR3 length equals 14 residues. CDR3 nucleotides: TGTGCCAGCAGTGCAGCGACAGGGCGGCAGCCCCAGCATTTT. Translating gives CASSAATGRQPQHF.

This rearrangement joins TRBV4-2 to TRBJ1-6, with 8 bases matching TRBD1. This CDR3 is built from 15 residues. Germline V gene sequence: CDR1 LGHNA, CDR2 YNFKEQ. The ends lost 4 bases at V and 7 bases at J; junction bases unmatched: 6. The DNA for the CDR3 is TGTGCCAGCAGCCCAAATCGACAGGGGAATTCACCCCTCCACTTT. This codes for CASSPNRQGNSPLHF.

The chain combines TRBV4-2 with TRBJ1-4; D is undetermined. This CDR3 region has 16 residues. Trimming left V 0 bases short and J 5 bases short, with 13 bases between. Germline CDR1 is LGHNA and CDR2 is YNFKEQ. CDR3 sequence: CASSQEPAGMNEKLFF. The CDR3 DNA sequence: TGTGCCAGCAGCCAAGAGCCCGCGGGGATGAATGAAAAACTGTTTTTT.

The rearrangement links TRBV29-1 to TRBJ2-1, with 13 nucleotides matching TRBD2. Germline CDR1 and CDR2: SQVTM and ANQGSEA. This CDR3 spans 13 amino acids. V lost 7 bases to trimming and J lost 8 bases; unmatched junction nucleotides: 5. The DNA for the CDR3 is TGCAGCGGGGGGACTAGCGGGATGGATGAGCAGTTCTTC. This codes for CSGGTSGMDEQFF.

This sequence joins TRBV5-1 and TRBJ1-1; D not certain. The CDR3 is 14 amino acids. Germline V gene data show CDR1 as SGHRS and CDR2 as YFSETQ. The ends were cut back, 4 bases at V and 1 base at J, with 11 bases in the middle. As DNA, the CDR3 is TGCGCCAGCAGCCCCGGGAGCCCGAACACTGAAGCTTTCTTT. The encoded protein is CASSPGSPNTEAFF.

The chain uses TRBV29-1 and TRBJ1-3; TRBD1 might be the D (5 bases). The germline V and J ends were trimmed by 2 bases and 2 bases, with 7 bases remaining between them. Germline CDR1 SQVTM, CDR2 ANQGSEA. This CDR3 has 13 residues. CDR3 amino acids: CSVEQGPGNTIYF. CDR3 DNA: TGCAGCGTTGAACAGGGCCCTGGAAACACCATATATTTT. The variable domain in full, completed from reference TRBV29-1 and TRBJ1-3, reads SAVISQKPSRDICQRGTSLTIQCQVDSQVTMMFWYRQQPGQSLTLIATANQGSEATYESGFVIDKFPISRPNLTFSTLTVSNMSPEDSSIYLCSVEQGPGNTIYFGEGSWLTVV.

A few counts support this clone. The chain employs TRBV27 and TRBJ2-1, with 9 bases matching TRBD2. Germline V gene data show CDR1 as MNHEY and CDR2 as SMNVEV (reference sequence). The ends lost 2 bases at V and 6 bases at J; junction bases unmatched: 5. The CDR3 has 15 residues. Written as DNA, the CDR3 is TGTGCCAGCAGTTTAGGGCTAGCGGGGCTCAATGAGCAGTTCTTC. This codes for CASSLGLAGLNEQFF.

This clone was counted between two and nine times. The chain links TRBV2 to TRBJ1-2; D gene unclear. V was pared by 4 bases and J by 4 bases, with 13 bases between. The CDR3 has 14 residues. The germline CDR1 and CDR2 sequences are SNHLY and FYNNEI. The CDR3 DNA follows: TGTGCCAGCAGTGCCGGGAGGCAGTCCTATGGCTACACCTTC. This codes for CASSAGRQSYGYTF.

The chain's CDR3 is CASSRGASGANVLTF. In nucleotides, the CDR3 is TGTGCCAGTAGCCGGGGGGCCTCTGGGGCCAACGTCCTGACTTTC. This rearrangement joins TRBV19 to TRBJ2-6; maybe TRBD2 (7 bases). Looked up from germline, CDR1 is LNHDA and CDR2 is SQIVND (reference sequence). The CDR3 has 15 residues. V gave up 6 bases and J gave up 0 bases, with 9 bases separating them. Supplemented by reference TRBV19 and TRBJ2-6, the full variable domain reads DGGITQSPKYLFRKEGQNVTLSCEQNLNHDAMYWYRQDPGQGLRLIYYSQIVNDFQKGDIAEGYSVSREKKESFPLTVTSAQKNPTAFYLCASSRGASGANVLTFGAGSRLTVL.

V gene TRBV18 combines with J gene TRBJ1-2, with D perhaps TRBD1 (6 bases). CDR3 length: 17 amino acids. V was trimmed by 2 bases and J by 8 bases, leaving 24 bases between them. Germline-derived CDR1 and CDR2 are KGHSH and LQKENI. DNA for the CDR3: TGTGCCAGCTCACCATACCGGGAACAGGGCTCTAGGATAGGCTACACCTTC. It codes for CASSPYREQGSRIGYTF.

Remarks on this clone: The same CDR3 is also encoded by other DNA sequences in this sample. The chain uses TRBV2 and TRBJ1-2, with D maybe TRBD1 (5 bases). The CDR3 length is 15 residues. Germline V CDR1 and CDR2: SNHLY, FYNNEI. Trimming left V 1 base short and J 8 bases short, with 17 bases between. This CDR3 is CASSEVRGRPGGYTF. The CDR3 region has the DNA TGTGCCAGCAGTGAAGTGCGGGGCAGGCCAGGGGGCTACACCTTC.

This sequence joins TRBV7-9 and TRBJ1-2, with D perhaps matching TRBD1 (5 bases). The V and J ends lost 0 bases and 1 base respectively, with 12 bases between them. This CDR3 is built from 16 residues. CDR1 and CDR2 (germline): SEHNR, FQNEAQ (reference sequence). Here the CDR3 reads CASSLAVGRLNYGYTF. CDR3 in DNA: TGTGCCAGCAGCTTAGCCGTGGGGCGCCTTAACTATGGCTACACCTTC. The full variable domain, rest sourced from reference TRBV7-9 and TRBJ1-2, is DTGVSQNPRHKITKRGQNVTFRCDPISEHNRLYWYRQTLGQGPEFLTYFQNEAQLEKSRLLSDRFSAERPKGSFSTLEIQRTEQGDSAMYLCASSLAVGRLNYGYTFGSGTRLTVV.

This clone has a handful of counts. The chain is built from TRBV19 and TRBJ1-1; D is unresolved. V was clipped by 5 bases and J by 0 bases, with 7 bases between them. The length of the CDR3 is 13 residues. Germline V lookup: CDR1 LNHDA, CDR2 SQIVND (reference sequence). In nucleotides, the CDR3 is TGTGCCAGTAGTCCAACAATGAACACTGAAGCTTTCTTT. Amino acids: CASSPTMNTEAFF. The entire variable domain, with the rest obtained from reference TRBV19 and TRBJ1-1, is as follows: DGGITQSPKYLFRKEGQNVTLSCEQNLNHDAMYWYRQDPGQGLRLIYYSQIVNDFQKGDIAEGYSVSREKKESFPLTVTSAQKNPTAFYLCASSPTMNTEAFFGQGTRLTVV.

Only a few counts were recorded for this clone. CDR3 protein: CASSLASSSYNEQFF. CDR3 in DNA: TGCGCCAGCAGCTTGGCTTCGAGCTCCTACAATGAGCAGTTCTTC. J is TRBJ2-1 and V is TRBV5-1; D is unclear. V was trimmed by 0 bases and J by 0 bases, leaving 7 bases between them. The CDR3 contains 15 residues. Germline values: CDR1 SGHRS, CDR2 YFSETQ.

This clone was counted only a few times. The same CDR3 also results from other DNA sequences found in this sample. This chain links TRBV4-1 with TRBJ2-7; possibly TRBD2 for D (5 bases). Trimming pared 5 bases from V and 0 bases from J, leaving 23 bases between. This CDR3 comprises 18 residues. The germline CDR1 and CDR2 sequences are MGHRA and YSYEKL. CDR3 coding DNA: TGCGCCAGCAGCATAGCACTCGGACTTGCTCCTTCCTCCTACGAGCAGTACTTC. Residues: CASSIALGLAPSSYEQYF.

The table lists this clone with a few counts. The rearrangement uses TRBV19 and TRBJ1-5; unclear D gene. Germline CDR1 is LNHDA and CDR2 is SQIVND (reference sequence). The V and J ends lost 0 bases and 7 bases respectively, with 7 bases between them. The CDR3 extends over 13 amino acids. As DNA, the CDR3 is TGTGCCAGTAGTATAGACGAAGCCCAGCCCCAGCATTTT. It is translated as CASSIDEAQPQHF.

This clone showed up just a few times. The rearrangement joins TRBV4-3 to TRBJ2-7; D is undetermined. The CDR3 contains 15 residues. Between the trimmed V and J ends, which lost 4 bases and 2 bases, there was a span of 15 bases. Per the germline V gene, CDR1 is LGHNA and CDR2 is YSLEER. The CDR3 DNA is TGCGCCAGCAGCCCAGCGATTAGTGTGGCCTACGAGCAGTACTTC. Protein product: CASSPAISVAYEQYF.

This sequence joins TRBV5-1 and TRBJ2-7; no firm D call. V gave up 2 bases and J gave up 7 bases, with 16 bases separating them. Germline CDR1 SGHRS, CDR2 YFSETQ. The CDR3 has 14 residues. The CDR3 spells CASSLSGPSTEQYF. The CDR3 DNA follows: TGCGCCAGCAGCTTATCTGGGCCCTCGACGGAGCAGTACTTC.

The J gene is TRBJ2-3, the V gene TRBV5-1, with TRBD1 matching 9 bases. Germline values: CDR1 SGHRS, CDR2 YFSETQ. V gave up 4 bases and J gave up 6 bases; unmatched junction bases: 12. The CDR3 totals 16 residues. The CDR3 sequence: CASSGAVGQGSDTQYF. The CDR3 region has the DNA TGCGCCAGCAGCGGCGCGGTGGGACAGGGTTCGGATACGCAGTATTTT.